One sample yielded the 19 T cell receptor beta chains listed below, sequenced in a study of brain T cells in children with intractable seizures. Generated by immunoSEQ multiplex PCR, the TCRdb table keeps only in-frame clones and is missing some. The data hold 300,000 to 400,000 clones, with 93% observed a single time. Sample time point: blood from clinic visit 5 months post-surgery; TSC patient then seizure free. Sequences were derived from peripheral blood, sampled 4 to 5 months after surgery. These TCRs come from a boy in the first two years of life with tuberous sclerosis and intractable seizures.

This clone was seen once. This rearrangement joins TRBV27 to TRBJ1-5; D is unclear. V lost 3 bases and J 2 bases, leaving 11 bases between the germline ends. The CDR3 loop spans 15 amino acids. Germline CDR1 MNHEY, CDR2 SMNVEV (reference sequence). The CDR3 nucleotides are TGTGCCAGCAGTTTCTCGGGCTCCGGCAATCAGCCCCAGCATTTT. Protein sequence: CASSFSGSGNQPQHF.

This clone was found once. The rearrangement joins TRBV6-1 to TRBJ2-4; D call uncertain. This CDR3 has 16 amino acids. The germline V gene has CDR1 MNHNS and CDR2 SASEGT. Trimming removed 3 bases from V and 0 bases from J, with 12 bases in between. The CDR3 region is CASSDLPNLAKNIQYF. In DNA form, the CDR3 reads TGTGCCAGCAGTGATCTGCCCAACTTAGCCAAAAACATTCAGTACTTC.

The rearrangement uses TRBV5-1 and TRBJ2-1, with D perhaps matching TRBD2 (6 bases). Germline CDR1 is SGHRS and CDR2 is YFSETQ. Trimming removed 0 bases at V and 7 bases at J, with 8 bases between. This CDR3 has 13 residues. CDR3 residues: CASSLAGGNEQFF. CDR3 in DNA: TGCGCCAGCAGCTTGGCCGGAGGGAATGAGCAGTTCTTC.

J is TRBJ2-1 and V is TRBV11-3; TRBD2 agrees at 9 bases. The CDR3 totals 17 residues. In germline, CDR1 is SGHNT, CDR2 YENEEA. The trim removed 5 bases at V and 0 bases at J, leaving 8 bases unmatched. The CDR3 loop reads CASSPRLSGSSYNEQFF. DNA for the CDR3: TGTGCCAGCAGCCCCCGCCTTAGCGGGAGCTCCTACAATGAGCAGTTCTTC.

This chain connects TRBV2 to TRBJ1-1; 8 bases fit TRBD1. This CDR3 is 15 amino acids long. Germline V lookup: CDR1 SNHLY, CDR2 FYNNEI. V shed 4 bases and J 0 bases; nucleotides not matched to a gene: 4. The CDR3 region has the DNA TGTGCCAGCAGTGCCCAGGGGGCGGTGAACACTGAAGCTTTCTTT. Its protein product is CASSAQGAVNTEAFF.

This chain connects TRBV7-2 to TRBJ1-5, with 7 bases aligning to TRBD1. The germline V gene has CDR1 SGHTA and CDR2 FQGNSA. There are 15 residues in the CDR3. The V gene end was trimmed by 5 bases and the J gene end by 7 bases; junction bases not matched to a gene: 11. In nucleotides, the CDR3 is TGTGCCAGCAGCCTTAGCCAGGGGGGCGGACAGCCCCAGCATTTT. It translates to CASSLSQGGGQPQHF.

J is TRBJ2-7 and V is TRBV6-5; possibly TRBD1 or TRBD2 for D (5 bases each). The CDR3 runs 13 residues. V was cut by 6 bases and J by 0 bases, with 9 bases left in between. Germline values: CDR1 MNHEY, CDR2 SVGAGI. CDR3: CASRGDLSYEQYF. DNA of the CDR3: TGTGCCAGCAGGGGGGATCTCTCCTACGAGCAGTACTTC.

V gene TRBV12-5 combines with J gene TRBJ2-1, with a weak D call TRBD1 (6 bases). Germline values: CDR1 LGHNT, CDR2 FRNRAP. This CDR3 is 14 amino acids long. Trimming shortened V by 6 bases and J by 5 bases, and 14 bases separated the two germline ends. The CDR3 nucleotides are TGTGCTAGTGGCCGGATAGGGGGTGACAATGAGCAGTTCTTC. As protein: CASGRIGGDNEQFF. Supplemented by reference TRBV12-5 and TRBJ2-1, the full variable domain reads DARVTQTPRHKVTEMGQEVTMRCQPILGHNTVFWYRQTMMQGLELLAYFRNRAPLDDSGMPKDRFSAEMPDATLATLKIQPSEPRDSAVYFCASGRIGGDNEQFFGPGTRLTVL.

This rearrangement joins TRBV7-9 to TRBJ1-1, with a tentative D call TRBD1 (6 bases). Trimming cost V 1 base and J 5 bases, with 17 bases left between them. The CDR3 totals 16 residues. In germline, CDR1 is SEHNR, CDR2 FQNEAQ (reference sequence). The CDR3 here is CASSLGVIGGQTEAFF. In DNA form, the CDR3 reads TGTGCCAGCAGCTTAGGTGTTATAGGGGGGCAGACTGAAGCTTTCTTT. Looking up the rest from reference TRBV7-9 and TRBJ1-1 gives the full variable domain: DTGVSQNPRHKITKRGQNVTFRCDPISEHNRLYWYRQTLGQGPEFLTYFQNEAQLEKSRLLSDRFSAERPKGSFSTLEIQRTEQGDSAMYLCASSLGVIGGQTEAFFGQGTRLTVV.

The CDR3 spells CASSQFTTGKIHIRETQYF. DNA for the CDR3: TGCGCCAGCAGCCAATTTACAACCGGGAAGATCCATATCCGGGAGACCCAGTACTTC. The V gene is TRBV4-1, the J gene TRBJ2-5; possibly TRBD2 for D (5 bases). V was clipped by 2 bases and J by 5 bases, with 27 bases between them. Germline lookup yields CDR1 MGHRA and CDR2 YSYEKL. This CDR3 is 19 amino acids long.

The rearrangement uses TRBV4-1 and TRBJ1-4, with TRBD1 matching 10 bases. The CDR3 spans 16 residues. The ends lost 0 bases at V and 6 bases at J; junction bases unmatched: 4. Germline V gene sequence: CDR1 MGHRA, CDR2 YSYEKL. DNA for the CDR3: TGCGCCAGCAGCCAAGACCACGGGACAGGGGATGAAAAACTGTTTTTT. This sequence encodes CASSQDHGTGDEKLFF.

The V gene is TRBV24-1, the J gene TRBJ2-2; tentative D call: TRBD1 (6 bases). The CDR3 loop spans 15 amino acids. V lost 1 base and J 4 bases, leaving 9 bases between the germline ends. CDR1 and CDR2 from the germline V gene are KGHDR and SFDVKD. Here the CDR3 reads CATSDFQGSTGELFF. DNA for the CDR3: TGTGCCACCAGTGATTTCCAGGGGAGCACCGGGGAGCTGTTTTTT.

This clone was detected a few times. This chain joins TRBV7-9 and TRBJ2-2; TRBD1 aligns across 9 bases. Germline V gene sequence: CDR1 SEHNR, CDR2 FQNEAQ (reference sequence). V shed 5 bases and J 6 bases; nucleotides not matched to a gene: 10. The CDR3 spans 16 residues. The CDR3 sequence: CASSAGTGKFSGELFF. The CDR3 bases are TGTGCCAGCAGCGCCGGGACAGGGAAATTCTCCGGGGAGCTGTTTTTT.

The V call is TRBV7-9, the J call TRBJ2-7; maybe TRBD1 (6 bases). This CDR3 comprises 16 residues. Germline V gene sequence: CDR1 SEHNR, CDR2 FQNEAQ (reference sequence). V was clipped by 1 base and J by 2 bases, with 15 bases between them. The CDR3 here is CASSLGSWDKAYEQYF. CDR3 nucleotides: TGTGCCAGCAGCTTAGGGAGTTGGGACAAGGCCTACGAGCAGTACTTC.

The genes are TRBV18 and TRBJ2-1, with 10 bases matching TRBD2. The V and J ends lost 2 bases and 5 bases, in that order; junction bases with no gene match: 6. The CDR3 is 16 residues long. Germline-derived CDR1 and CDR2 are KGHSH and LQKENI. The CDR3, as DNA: TGTGCCAGCTCACCAGAGCGGGAGGGCCGTAACAATGAGCAGTTCTTC. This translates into CASSPEREGRNNEQFF.

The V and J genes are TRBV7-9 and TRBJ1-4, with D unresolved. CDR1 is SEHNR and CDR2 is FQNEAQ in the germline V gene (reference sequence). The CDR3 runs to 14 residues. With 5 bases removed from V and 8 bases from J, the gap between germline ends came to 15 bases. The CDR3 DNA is TGTGCCAGCAGCGAAGGACTGTCATCCGAAAAACTGTTTTTT. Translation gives CASSEGLSSEKLFF.

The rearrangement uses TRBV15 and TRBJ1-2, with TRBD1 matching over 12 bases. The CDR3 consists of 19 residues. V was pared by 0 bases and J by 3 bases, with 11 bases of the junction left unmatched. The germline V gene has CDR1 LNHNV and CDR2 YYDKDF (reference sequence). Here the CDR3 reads CATSRDLLGQGAPHYGYTF. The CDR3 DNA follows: TGTGCCACCAGCAGAGACTTACTGGGACAGGGGGCGCCTCACTATGGCTACACCTTC.

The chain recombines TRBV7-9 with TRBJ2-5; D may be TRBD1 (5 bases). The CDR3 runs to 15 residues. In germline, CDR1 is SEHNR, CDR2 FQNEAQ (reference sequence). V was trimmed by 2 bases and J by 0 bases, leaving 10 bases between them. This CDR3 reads CASSLFPGYQETQYF. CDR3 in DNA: TGTGCCAGCAGCTTATTTCCAGGGTACCAAGAGACCCAGTACTTC.

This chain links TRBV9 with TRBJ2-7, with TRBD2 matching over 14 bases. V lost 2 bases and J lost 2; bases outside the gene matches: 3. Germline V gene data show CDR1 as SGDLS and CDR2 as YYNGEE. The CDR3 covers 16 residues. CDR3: CASSVGLAGDPYEQYF. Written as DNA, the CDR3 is TGTGCCAGCAGCGTGGGACTAGCGGGAGACCCCTACGAGCAGTACTTC.